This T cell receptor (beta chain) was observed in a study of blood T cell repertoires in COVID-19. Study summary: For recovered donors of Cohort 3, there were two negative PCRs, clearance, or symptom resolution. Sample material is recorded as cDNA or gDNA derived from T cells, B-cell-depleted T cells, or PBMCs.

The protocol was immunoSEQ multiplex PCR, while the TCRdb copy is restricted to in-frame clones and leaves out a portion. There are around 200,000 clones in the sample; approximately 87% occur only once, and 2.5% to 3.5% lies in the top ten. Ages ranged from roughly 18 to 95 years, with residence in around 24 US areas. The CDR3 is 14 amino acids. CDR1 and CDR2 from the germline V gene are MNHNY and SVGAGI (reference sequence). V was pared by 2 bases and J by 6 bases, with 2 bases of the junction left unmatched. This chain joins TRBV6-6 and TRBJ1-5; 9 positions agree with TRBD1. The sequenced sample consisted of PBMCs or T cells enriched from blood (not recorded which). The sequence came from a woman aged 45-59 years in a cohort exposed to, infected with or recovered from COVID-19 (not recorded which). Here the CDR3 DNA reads TGTGCCAGCAGTTACGGGGACAGGGCTCAGCCCCAGCATTTT. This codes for CASSYGDRAQPQHF.